The rows below give T cell receptor beta chains drawn from one sample of a study of cytomegalovirus exposure and HLA in healthy donors. The assay was immunoSEQ multiplex PCR, and TCRdb's table has in-frame clones only and misses some. The repertoire holds approximately 180,000 clones, around 82% seen once, with 1.5% to 2% in the top ten. Material for sequencing was PBMCs. These receptors came from a man aged 18 to 30 in good health and CMV-seronegative. Both conserved end residues are part of each CDR3. Each record gives: V gene, D gene, clone size, J gene, CDR3 DNA, CDR3 protein. The D gene is left open where the match is weak. The listing skips clone size in some rows; elsewhere it reads once, few, many or a size class.

TRBV4-2	NA	NA	TRBJ1-1	TGTGCCAGCAGCCAGCTCAGGTTAGAAGCTTTCTTT	CASSQLRLEAFF
TRBV5-1	NA	NA	TRBJ2-3	TGCGCCAGCAGCTTGCAGGAAGGCACAGATACGCAGTATTTT	CASSLQEGTDTQYF
TRBV15	NA	few	TRBJ2-3	TGTGCCACCAGCAGAGATCTTAAGGGGGTGGGCACAGATACGCAGTATTTT	CATSRDLKGVGTDTQYF
TRBV11-2	NA	NA	TRBJ2-7	TGTGCCAGCAGACTAAGGGGGAGGGCGACCTACGAGCAGTACTTC	CASRLRGRATYEQYF
TRBV10-3	NA	few	TRBJ1-5	TGTGCCATCAGTGGGTCGGCAGGGGATCAGCCCCAGCATTTT	CAISGSAGDQPQHF
TRBV30	NA	once	TRBJ1-5	TGTGCCTGGAGTGCAGATGGAAACGGCGGGGATCCGGGCAATCAGCCCCAGCATTTT	CAWSADGNGGDPGNQPQHF
TRBV6-6	TRBD1	NA	TRBJ2-1	TGTGCCAGCAGTTTACCGACAGGGAATGAGCAGTTCTTC	CASSLPTGNEQFF
TRBV4-3	TRBD2	NA	TRBJ2-7	TGCGCCAGCAGTCGGAGAGCGGGGGACACCTACGAGCAGTACTTC	CASSRRAGDTYEQYF
TRBV29-1	NA	NA	TRBJ2-5	TGCAGCGTTGCGGCCGGGACAACGGGAGAGACCCAGTACTTC	CSVAAGTTGETQYF
TRBV19	NA	NA	TRBJ1-2	TGTGCCAGTAGTATGACGGGCAGCGGGGAGGGCTACACCTTC	CASSMTGSGEGYTF
TRBV19	NA	NA	TRBJ2-3	TGTGCCAGTATTCGGGGGGATACGCAGTATTTT	CASIRGDTQYF
TRBV4-1	NA	NA	TRBJ1-3	TGCGCCAGCAGCCAAGTCCAGGATGCGGGAAACACCATATATTTT	CASSQVQDAGNTIYF
TRBV25-1	NA	few	TRBJ1-1	TGTGCCAGCAGTGAATCGGGACACTGGAACACTGAAGCTTTCTTT	CASSESGHWNTEAFF
TRBV9	NA	few	TRBJ2-1	TGTGCCAGCAGCGTAGACTCCTTCAATGAGCAGTTCTTC	CASSVDSFNEQFF
TRBV18	NA	NA	TRBJ2-7	TGTGCCAGCTCACCAAGCAGGTCTCACGAGCAGTACTTC	CASSPSRSHEQYF
TRBV4-1	NA	NA	TRBJ2-4	TGCGCCAGCAGCCAAGTCGCGGTCCTAGCCAAAAACATTCAGTACTTC	CASSQVAVLAKNIQYF
TRBV25-1	NA	NA	TRBJ1-2	TGTGCCAGCACCGAGGGTGGAAACTATGGCTACACCTTC	CASTEGGNYGYTF
TRBV7-8	NA	few	TRBJ1-1	TGTGCCAGCAGCTTAAAGGCGGGGGGCAAGTACACTGAAGCTTTCTTT	CASSLKAGGKYTEAFF
TRBV9	TRBD2	NA	TRBJ2-2	TGTGCCAGCAGCGTAGGTAGCGGGGCGGCCGGGGAGCTGTTTTTT	CASSVGSGAAGELFF
TRBV6-4	NA	NA	TRBJ2-7	TGTGCCAGCAGTGCCCAGGCAGGGAATTCCTACGAGCAGTACTTC	CASSAQAGNSYEQYF
TRBV4-1	NA	NA	TRBJ2-7	TGCGCCAGCAGCCAAGATCGCAGGGGCTACGAGCAGTACTTC	CASSQDRRGYEQYF
TRBV7-9	NA	few	TRBJ1-1	TGTGCCAGCAGCCACCCCCGGGGGGCCATGGGCACTGAAGCTTTCTTT	CASSHPRGAMGTEAFF
TRBV14	TRBD1	NA	TRBJ1-4	TGTGCCAGCGGCATGGGGACAGGGGCAGGAAAACTGTTTTTT	CASGMGTGAGKLFF
TRBV4-3	NA	once	TRBJ2-7	TGCGCCAGCAGCCAGTTTGGGGGGACCCCCTACGAGCAGTACTTC	CASSQFGGTPYEQYF
TRBV19	NA	NA	TRBJ1-1	TGTGCCAGTAGTCGGACAACGAACACTGAAGCTTTCTTT	CASSRTTNTEAFF
TRBV5-1	NA	few	TRBJ1-5	TGCGCCAGCAGCTTGGCCGGGGACACCAATCAGCCCCAGCATTTT	CASSLAGDTNQPQHF
TRBV27	TRBD2	NA	TRBJ2-1	TGTGCCAGCAGTTTAACCCTAGCGGGGGGACGGGACCGGCGCTATGAGCAGTTCTTC	CASSLTLAGGRDRRYEQFF
TRBV27	TRBD2	NA	TRBJ2-3	TGTGCCAGCAGCCGCGCGGGAGGACTAGCGGGAACTGATACGCAGTATTTT	CASSRAGGLAGTDTQYF
TRBV7-8	NA	NA	TRBJ1-3	TGTGCCAGCAGCTTGGGGGGAGTCCCCCGGGGAAACACCATATATTTT	CASSLGGVPRGNTIYF
TRBV5-6	NA	NA	TRBJ1-2	TGTGCCAGCAGCTTGGACAGGGTAGTTGGCTACACCTTC	CASSLDRVVGYTF
TRBV5-4	NA	NA	TRBJ2-7	TGTGCCAGCAGCTTGGCCCCGGGGGTGAGTGAGCAGTACTTC	CASSLAPGVSEQYF
TRBV18	TRBD2	NA	TRBJ2-3	TGTGCCAGCTCACCAACGGGGGGGTCCACAGATACGCAGTATTTT	CASSPTGGSTDTQYF
TRBV18	NA	few	TRBJ1-4	TGTGCCAGCTCAGCCGGGAGCCTCAATGAAAAACTGTTTTTT	CASSAGSLNEKLFF
TRBV4-2	NA	NA	TRBJ1-2	TGTGCCAGCAGCCAAGAAACGGGTATAATTAACTATGGCTACACCTTC	CASSQETGIINYGYTF
TRBV27	TRBD2	NA	TRBJ2-7	TGTGCCAGCAGTCAACCGACTAGCGGGAGAGGTTACGAGCAGTACTTC	CASSQPTSGRGYEQYF
TRBV5-1	NA	once	TRBJ2-7	TGCGCCAGCAGCTTTGTAATCCAGGGCGGCCACGAGCAGTACTTC	CASSFVIQGGHEQYF
TRBV7-2	NA	NA	TRBJ1-2	TGTGCCAGCAGCTGGGGGGGTAGGGGTCTGTCCGGAAACACCTTC	CASSWGGRGLSGNTF
TRBV27	TRBD1	NA	TRBJ2-7	TGTGCCAGCAGTAGGCAGGGGGCCTACGAGCAGTACTTC	CASSRQGAYEQYF
TRBV5-1	NA	NA	TRBJ1-6	TGCGCCAGCAGCTTGGAGGGCAGGGTGAGATCACCCCTCCACTTT	CASSLEGRVRSPLHF
TRBV4-1	TRBD1	few	TRBJ1-5	TGCGCCAGCAGCCAAGCCCCGGGGTCGGGAAGGGGGCCCAATCAGCCCCAGCATTTT	CASSQAPGSGRGPNQPQHF
TRBV6-5	NA	once	TRBJ2-7	TGTGCCAGCAGTTACTCAGGCAGGGACGAGCAGTACTTC	CASSYSGRDEQYF
TRBV5-1	TRBD2	NA	TRBJ2-2	TGCGCCAGCAGCTTGGTAGCGGGGACGAACACCGGGGAGCTGTTTTTT	CASSLVAGTNTGELFF